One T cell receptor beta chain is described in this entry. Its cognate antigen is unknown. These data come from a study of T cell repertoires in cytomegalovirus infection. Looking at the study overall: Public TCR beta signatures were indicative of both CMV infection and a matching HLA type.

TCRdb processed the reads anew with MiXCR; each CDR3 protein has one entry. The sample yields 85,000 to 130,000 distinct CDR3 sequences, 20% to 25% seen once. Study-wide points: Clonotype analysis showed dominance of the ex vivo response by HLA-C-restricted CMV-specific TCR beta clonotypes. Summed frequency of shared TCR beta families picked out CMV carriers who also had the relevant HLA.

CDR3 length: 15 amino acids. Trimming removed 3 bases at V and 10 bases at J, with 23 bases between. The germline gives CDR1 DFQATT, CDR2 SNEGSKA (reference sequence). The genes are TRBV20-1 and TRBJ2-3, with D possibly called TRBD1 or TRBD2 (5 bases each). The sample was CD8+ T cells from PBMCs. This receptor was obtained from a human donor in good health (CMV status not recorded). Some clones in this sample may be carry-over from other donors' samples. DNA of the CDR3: TGCAGTGCTAGTCCCCAGGGAGCCCCACACGGTGCGCAGTATTTT. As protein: CSASPQGAPHGAQYF.